This T cell receptor (beta chain) was profiled in a study of read filtering for tumor transcriptome and immune sequencing. Germline V gene sequence: CDR1 SGHRS, CDR2 YFSETQ. V was clipped by 4 bases and J by 5 bases, with 18 bases between them. This CDR3 comprises 16 residues. This clonotype has at least ten counts. What it binds is not known. Findings and caveats of the study: Sorted CD138-negative bone marrow cells were not purified T cells.

The library was built from about 370 ng RNA with molecular barcoded adaptors for alpha/delta and beta/gamma chains. A single record per CDR3 protein comes from TCRdb applying MiXCR to the reads. The sample carries approximately 57,000 distinct CDR3 sequences, roughly an eighth recorded once. This sequence was found in a donor aged 40 or older with multiple myeloma. This sequence joins TRBV5-1 and TRBJ1-4; no reliable D call. The specimen sequenced was a population of CD138-negative cells sorted from bone marrow. The CDR3 sequence is CASSRTLTATNEKLFF. DNA of the CDR3: TGCGCCAGCAGCAGAACACTGACCGCTACAAATGAAAAACTGTTTTTT.